This is a list of T cell receptor beta chains from one sample in a study of cytomegalovirus exposure and HLA in healthy donors. Here immunoSEQ multiplex PCR was the method, and the copy in TCRdb shows in-frame clones only, minus some. This sample has 90,000 to 120,000 clones, with roughly 87% found just once. The sample was PBMCs. These receptors originate from a man aged 30-40 years in good health and CMV-seropositive. Each CDR3 is given with its conserved first and last residue. The order of the fields is V gene, D gene, clone size, J gene, CDR3 protein, CDR3 DNA. The D gene is left open where the match is weak. Rows give clone size only sometimes, using once, few, many, or a class for an expanded clone.

TRBV12-5	TRBD1	.	TRBJ2-7	CASGYRGKGREQYF	TGTGCTAGTGGTTACAGGGGTAAGGGGCGCGAGCAGTACTTC
TRBV10-2	TRBD1	.	TRBJ2-3	CASSLSPGTGGGDTQYF	TGCGCCAGCAGCCTTTCTCCCGGGACAGGGGGCGGGGATACGCAGTATTTT
TRBV14	.	.	TRBJ2-7	CASSQDLLTVLREQYF	TGTGCCAGCAGCCAAGATCTTCTGACAGTCCTCAGGGAGCAGTACTTC
TRBV19	TRBD2	.	TRBJ2-1	CASSMLGGSGGTHNEQFF	TGTGCCAGTAGTATGTTGGGTGGTAGCGGGGGTACCCACAATGAGCAGTTCTTC
TRBV7-9	TRBD1	few	TRBJ1-1	CASSPSGTGGNTEAFF	TGTGCCAGCAGCCCCTCCGGGACAGGGGGGAACACTGAAGCTTTCTTT
TRBV9	TRBD2	.	TRBJ2-1	CASSASGNSYNEQFF	TGTGCCAGCAGCGCTAGCGGGAACTCCTACAATGAGCAGTTCTTC
TRBV7-8	TRBD1	few	TRBJ1-2	CASSLGTASNYGYTF	TGTGCCAGCAGCTTGGGGACAGCTTCTAACTATGGCTACACCTTC
TRBV7-9	.	.	TRBJ1-1	CSSSLYGEAFF	TGTTCCAGCAGCCTATATGGGGAGGCTTTCTTT
TRBV27	.	.	TRBJ2-2	CASSLLATANTGELFF	TGTGCCAGCAGTTTATTAGCCACGGCGAACACCGGGGAGCTGTTTTTT
TRBV7-8	.	.	TRBJ1-3	CASTSGTGGALANTIYF	TGTGCCAGCACCTCTGGTACGGGGGGGGCGTTAGCAAACACCATATATTTT
TRBV7-9	.	.	TRBJ2-7	CSSSQGAEQYF	TGTTCCAGCAGCCAGGGCGCCGAGCAGTACTTC
TRBV11-3	.	.	TRBJ2-1	CASSPRGRGGFNEQFF	TGTGCCAGCAGCCCCCGAGGGCGGGGAGGATTCAATGAGCAGTTCTTC
TRBV30	.	.	TRBJ2-7	CAWSAGRGTYEQYF	TGTGCCTGGAGTGCAGGACGGGGGACCTACGAGCAGTACTTC
TRBV5-6	TRBD1	.	TRBJ2-7	CASSLRDRGPEQYF	TGTGCCAGCAGCCTCCGGGACAGGGGCCCCGAGCAGTACTTC
TRBV25-1	.	.	TRBJ1-1	CASSELGGNTEAFF	TGTGCCAGCAGTGAATTAGGGGGAAACACTGAAGCTTTCTTT
TRBV7-8	TRBD1	.	TRBJ1-2	CASSLGTGVYGYTF	TGTGCCAGCAGCTTAGGGACAGGGGTCTATGGCTACACCTTC
TRBV7-3	.	.	TRBJ2-3	CASSRGSREDTQYF	TGTGCCAGCAGCAGGGGCTCTCGAGAAGATACGCAGTATTTT
TRBV4-1	TRBD1	.	TRBJ1-5	CASSPRQGARAQPQHF	TGCGCCAGCAGCCCAAGACAGGGGGCGAGGGCTCAGCCCCAGCATTTT
TRBV19	TRBD1	.	TRBJ1-1	CASSRGQPHMNTEAFF	TGTGCCAGTAGTAGGGGACAGCCTCACATGAACACTGAAGCTTTCTTT
TRBV7-6	.	.	TRBJ1-6	CASSTQGEGASLHF	TGTGCCAGCAGCACCCAAGGGGAAGGGGCCTCCCTCCACTTT
TRBV5-1	TRBD1	.	TRBJ2-7	CASSYDRVLDEQYF	TGCGCCAGCAGCTACGACAGGGTCCTAGACGAGCAGTACTTC
TRBV5-1	TRBD2	.	TRBJ2-5	CASSLVVAGGQETQYF	TGCGCCAGCAGCTTGGTGGTAGCGGGGGGTCAAGAGACCCAGTACTTC
TRBV11-2	.	.	TRBJ1-2	CASSPIGGYGYTF	TGTGCCAGCAGCCCGATAGGGGGCTATGGCTACACCTTC
TRBV30	.	few	TRBJ2-2	CAWKAGTGELFF	TGTGCCTGGAAGGCAGGGACCGGGGAGCTGTTTTTT
TRBV7-2	.	.	TRBJ2-2	CASSLRGGDTGELFF	TGTGCCAGCAGCTTGAGAGGGGGGGACACCGGGGAGCTGTTTTTT
TRBV5-6	TRBD2	.	TRBJ2-1	CASMWTSGGKNEQFF	TGTGCCAGCATGTGGACTAGCGGGGGGAAGAATGAGCAGTTCTTC
TRBV5-1	.	.	TRBJ2-7	CASSLLGSYEQYF	TGCGCCAGCAGCTTGTTGGGCAGCTACGAGCAGTACTTC
TRBV4-1	.	once	TRBJ2-5	CASSQVNSRRPSETQYF	TGCGCCAGCAGCCAAGTTAATAGCCGAAGACCCTCGGAGACCCAGTACTTC
TRBV7-6	.	.	TRBJ2-7	CASKLAGGTGGEQYF	TGTGCCAGCAAGCTTGCGGGGGGGACAGGAGGCGAGCAGTACTTC
TRBV7-3	TRBD2	.	TRBJ2-1	CASSPSGGAIYNEQFF	TGTGCCAGCAGCCCAAGCGGGGGGGCAATCTACAATGAGCAGTTCTTC
TRBV30	.	once	TRBJ2-7	CAWSLGDQKYF	TGTGCCTGGAGTTTGGGCGATCAGAAGTACTTC
TRBV5-1	.	.	TRBJ2-7	CASSLEPGQTYEQYF	TGCGCCAGCAGCTTGGAGCCCGGACAGACCTACGAGCAGTACTTC
TRBV5-1	TRBD2	few	TRBJ2-2	CASSSPGLASTGELFF	TGCGCCAGCAGCTCCCCGGGACTAGCTTCCACCGGGGAGCTGTTTTTT
TRBV5-1	.	.	TRBJ2-6	CASSLLGLTGASGANGLTF	TGCGCCAGCAGCTTGCTAGGGCTCACGGGAGCCTCTGGGGCCAACGGCCTGACTTTC
TRBV2	.	.	TRBJ2-7	CASSERVGFGSYEQYF	TGTGCCAGCAGTGAGCGGGTAGGCTTTGGGTCCTACGAGCAGTACTTC
TRBV7-8	.	.	TRBJ2-7	CASSSQGGRMVYEQYF	TGTGCCAGCAGCTCTCAGGGGGGAAGAATGGTCTACGAGCAGTACTTC
TRBV11-3	.	.	TRBJ2-7	CASNPGLAYEQYF	TGTGCCAGCAACCCGGGACTGGCCTACGAGCAGTACTTC
TRBV6-5	.	.	TRBJ2-7	CASSAAVRYYEQYF	TGTGCCAGCAGTGCGGCAGTTCGGTACTACGAGCAGTACTTC
TRBV5-1	TRBD1	once	TRBJ2-3	CASSPGTVADTQYF	TGCGCCAGCAGCCCGGGGACAGTCGCAGATACGCAGTATTTT
TRBV5-1	.	.	TRBJ1-1	CASSPNTGNTEAFF	TGCGCCAGCAGCCCCAATACAGGGAACACTGAAGCTTTCTTT
TRBV5-1	TRBD1	.	TRBJ2-5	CASSSGTGGSETQYF	TGCGCCAGCAGCTCGGGCACAGGGGGCAGTGAGACCCAGTACTTC
TRBV29-1	TRBD1	few	TRBJ1-5	CSVQGASNQPQHF	TGCAGCGTTCAGGGGGCTAGCAATCAGCCCCAGCATTTT
TRBV4-1	.	few	TRBJ2-3	CASSLIGTGSTDTQYF	TGCGCCAGCAGCCTCATTGGGACTGGTAGCACAGATACGCAGTATTTT
TRBV5-4	TRBD2	once	TRBJ2-2	CASSWTSGGPNTGELFF	TGTGCCAGCAGCTGGACTAGCGGGGGCCCAAACACCGGGGAGCTGTTTTTT
TRBV4-2	.	.	TRBJ1-1	CACSRQENTEAFF	TGTGCCTGCAGTCGGCAGGAGAACACTGAAGCTTTCTTT
TRBV18	.	.	TRBJ1-6	CASSNRDNSPLHF	TGTGCCAGCTCGAACAGGGACAATTCACCCCTCCACTTT
TRBV9	TRBD1	.	TRBJ1-2	CASSVRQGGYGYTF	TGTGCCAGCAGCGTGAGACAGGGGGGGTATGGCTACACCTTC
TRBV5-4	TRBD2	.	TRBJ2-3	CASSLALRGGSTDTQYF	TGTGCCAGCAGCTTGGCCCTGCGCGGGGGTAGCACAGATACGCAGTATTTT
TRBV7-6	TRBD2	.	TRBJ2-1	CASSANRGGGIGEQFF	TGTGCCAGCAGCGCCAACCGCGGGGGGGGGATCGGTGAGCAGTTCTTC
TRBV27	.	few	TRBJ2-5	CASGRRVQETQYF	TGTGCCAGCGGTCGACGGGTCCAAGAGACCCAGTACTTC
TRBV9	TRBD2	.	TRBJ2-3	CASSVGSGGEASTDTQYF	TGTGCCAGCAGCGTAGGAAGCGGGGGCGAGGCTAGCACAGATACGCAGTATTTT
TRBV19	.	.	TRBJ2-6	CASTGSGANVLTF	TGTGCCAGTACGGGGAGTGGGGCCAACGTCCTGACTTTC
TRBV2	.	.	TRBJ1-3	CASTTSTSGNTIYF	TGTGCCAGCACCACGAGCACCTCTGGAAACACCATATATTTT
TRBV10-2	TRBD1	.	TRBJ1-2	CASRDRGLTNYGYTF	TGCGCCAGCAGGGACAGGGGGCTAACCAACTATGGCTACACCTTC
TRBV6-6	.	.	TRBJ1-1	CASSYSRGRNTEAFF	TGTGCCAGCAGTTACTCGAGGGGGAGGAACACTGAAGCTTTCTTT